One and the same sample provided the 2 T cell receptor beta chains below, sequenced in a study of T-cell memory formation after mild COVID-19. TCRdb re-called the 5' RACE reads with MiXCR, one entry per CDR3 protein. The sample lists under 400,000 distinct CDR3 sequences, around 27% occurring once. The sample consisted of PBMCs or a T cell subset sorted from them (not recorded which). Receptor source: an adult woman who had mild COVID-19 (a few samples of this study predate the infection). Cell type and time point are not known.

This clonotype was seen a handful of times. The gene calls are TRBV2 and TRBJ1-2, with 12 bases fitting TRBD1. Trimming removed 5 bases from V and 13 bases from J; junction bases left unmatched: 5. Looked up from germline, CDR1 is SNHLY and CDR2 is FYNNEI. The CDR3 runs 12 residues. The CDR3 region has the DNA TGTGCCAGCAGTAGGGGACAGGGGGCCGTCACCTTC. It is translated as CASSRGQGAVTF.

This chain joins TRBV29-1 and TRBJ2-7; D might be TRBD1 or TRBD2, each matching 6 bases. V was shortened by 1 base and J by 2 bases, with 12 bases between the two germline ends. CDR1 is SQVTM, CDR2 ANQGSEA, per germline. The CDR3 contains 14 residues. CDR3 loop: CSVEGGASAYEQYF. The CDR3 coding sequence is TGCAGCGTTGAAGGGGGGGCCAGCGCCTACGAGCAGTACTTC.